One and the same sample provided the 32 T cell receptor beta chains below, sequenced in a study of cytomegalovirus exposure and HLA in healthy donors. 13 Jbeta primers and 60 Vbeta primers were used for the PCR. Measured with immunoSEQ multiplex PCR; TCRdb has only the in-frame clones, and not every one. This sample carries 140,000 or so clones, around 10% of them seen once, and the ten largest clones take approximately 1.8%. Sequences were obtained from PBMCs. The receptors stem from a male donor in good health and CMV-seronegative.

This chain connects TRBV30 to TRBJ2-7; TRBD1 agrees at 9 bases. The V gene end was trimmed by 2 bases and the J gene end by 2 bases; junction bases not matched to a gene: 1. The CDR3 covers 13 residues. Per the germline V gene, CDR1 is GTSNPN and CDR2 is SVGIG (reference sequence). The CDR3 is CAWSWDRAYEQYF. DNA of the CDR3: TGTGCCTGGAGTTGGGACAGGGCCTACGAGCAGTACTTC.

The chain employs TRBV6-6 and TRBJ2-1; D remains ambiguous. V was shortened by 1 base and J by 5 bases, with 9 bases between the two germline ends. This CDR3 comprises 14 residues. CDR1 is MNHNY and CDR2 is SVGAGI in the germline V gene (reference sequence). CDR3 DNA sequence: TGTGCCAGCAGTTACTTTAAGCTTGACAATGAGCAGTTCTTC. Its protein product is CASSYFKLDNEQFF.

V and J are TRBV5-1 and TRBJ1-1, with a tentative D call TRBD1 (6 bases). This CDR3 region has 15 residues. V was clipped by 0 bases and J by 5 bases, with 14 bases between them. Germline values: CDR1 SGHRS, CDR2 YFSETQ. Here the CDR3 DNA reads TGCGCCAGCAGCTTGGAAGGCAGGGGTGGAACTGAAGCTTTCTTT. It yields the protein CASSLEGRGGTEAFF.

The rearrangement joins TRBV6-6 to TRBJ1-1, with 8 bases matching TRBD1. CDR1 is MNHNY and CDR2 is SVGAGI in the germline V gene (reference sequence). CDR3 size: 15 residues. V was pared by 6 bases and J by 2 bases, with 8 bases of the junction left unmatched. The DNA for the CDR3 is TGTGCCAGCAGGGACAGGGAAGGGGTAAACACTGAAGCTTTCTTT. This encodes CASRDREGVNTEAFF.

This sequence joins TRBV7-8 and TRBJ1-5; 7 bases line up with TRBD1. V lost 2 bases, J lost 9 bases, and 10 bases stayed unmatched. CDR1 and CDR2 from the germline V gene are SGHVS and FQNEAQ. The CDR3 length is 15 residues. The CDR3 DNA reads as TGTGCCAGCAGCTTATACGGACAGGATCCCCGGCCCCAGCATTTT. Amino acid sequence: CASSLYGQDPRPQHF.

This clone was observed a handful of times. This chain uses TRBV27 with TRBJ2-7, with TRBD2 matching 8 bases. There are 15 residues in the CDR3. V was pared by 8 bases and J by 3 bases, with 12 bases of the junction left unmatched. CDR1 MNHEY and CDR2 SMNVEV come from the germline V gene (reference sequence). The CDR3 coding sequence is TGTGCCAGCTCAACCCCCTCGGGAGGGAACTACGAGCAGTACTTC. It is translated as CASSTPSGGNYEQYF.

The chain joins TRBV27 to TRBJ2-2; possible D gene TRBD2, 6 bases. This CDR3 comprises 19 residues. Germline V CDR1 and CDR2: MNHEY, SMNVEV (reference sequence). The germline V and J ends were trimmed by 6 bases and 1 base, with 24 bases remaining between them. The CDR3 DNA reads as TGTGCCAGCAGGGATAAGCCCACCCCGGGACTTCAGAACACCGGGGAGCTGTTTTTT. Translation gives CASRDKPTPGLQNTGELFF.

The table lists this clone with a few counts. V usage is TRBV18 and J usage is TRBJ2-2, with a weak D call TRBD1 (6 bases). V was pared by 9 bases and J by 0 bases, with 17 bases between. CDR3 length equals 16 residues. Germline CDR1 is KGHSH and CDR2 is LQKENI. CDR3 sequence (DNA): TGTGCCAGTTCTTCTTCCGGGACATCGAACACCGGGGAGCTGTTTTTT. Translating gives CASSSSGTSNTGELFF.

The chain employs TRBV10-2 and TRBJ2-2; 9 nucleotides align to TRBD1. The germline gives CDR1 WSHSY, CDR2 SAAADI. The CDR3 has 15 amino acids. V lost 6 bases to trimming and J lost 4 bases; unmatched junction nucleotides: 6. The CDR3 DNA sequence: TGCGCCAGCAGGAGGGACAGGGTCGTCACCGGGGAGCTGTTTTTT. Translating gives CASRRDRVVTGELFF.

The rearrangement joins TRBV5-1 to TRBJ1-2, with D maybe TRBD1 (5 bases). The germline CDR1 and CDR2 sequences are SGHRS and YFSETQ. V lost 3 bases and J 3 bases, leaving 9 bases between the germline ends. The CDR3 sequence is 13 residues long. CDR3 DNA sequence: TGCGCCAGCAGCTCTGACAGCCACTATGGCTACACCTTC. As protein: CASSSDSHYGYTF.

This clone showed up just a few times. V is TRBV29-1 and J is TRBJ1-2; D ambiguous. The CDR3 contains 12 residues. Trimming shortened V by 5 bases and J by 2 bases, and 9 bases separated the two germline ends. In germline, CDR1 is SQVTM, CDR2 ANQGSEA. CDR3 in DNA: TGCAGCGTTCAAAAACACAACTATGGCTACACCTTC. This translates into CSVQKHNYGYTF. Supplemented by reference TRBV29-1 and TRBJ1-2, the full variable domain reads SAVISQKPSRDICQRGTSLTIQCQVDSQVTMMFWYRQQPGQSLTLIATANQGSEATYESGFVIDKFPISRPNLTFSTLTVSNMSPEDSSIYLCSVQKHNYGYTFGSGTRLTVV.

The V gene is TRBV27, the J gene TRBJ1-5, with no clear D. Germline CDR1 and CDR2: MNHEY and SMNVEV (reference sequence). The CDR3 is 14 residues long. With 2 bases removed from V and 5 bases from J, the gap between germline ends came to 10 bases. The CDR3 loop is CASSLAADYQPQHF. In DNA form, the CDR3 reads TGTGCCAGCAGTTTAGCGGCAGATTATCAGCCCCAGCATTTT.

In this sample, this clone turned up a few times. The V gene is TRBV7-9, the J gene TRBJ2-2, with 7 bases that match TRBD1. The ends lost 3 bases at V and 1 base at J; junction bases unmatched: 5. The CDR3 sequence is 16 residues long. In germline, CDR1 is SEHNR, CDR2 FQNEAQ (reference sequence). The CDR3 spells CASSLIRDRNTGELFF. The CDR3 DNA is TGTGCCAGCAGCTTGATAAGGGACAGGAACACCGGGGAGCTGTTTTTT.

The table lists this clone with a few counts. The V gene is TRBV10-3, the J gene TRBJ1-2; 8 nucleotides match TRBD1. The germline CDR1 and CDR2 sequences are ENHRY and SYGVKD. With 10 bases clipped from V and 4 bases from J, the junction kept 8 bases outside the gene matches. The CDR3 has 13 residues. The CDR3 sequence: CATFSGGGYGYTF. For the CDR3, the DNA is TGTGCCACCTTTTCAGGGGGCGGCTATGGCTACACCTTC.

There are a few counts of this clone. The CDR3 here is CASSPRGATGANVLTF. CDR3 DNA: TGTGCCAGCAGCCCTCGGGGGGCGACTGGGGCCAACGTCCTGACTTTC. The gene calls are TRBV7-6 and TRBJ2-6, with a weak D call TRBD2 (7 bases). The CDR3 sequence is 16 residues long. Germline-derived CDR1 and CDR2 are SGHVS and FNYEAQ. V lost 5 bases, J lost 2 bases, and 13 bases lay in between.

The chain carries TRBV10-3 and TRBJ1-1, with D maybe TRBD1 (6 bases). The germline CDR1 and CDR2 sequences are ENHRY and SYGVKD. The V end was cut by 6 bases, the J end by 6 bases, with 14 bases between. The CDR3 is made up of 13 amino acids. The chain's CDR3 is CAISRDTGAEAFF. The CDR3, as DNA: TGTGCCATCAGCCGGGACACAGGCGCTGAAGCTTTCTTT.

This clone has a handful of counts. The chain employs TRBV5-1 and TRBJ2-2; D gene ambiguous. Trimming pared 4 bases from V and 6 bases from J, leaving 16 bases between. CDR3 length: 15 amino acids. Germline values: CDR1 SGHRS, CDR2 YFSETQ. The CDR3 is CASSPDRPGAGELFF. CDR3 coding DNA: TGCGCCAGCAGCCCCGACCGGCCAGGCGCCGGGGAGCTGTTTTTT. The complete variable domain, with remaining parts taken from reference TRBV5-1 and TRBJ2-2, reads KAGVTQTPRYLIKTRGQQVTLSCSPISGHRSVSWYQQTPGQGLQFLFEYFSETQRNKGNFPGRFSGRQFSNSRSEMNVSTLELGDSALYLCASSPDRPGAGELFFGEGSRLTVL.

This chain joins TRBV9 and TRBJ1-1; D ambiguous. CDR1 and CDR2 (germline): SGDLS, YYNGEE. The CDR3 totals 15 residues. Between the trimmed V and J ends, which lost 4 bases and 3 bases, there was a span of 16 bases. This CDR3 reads CASSQQATAHTEAFF. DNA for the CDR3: TGTGCCAGCAGCCAGCAAGCGACCGCTCACACTGAAGCTTTCTTT. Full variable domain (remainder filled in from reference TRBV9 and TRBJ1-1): DSGVTQTPKHLITATGQRVTLRCSPRSGDLSVYWYQQSLDQGLQFLIQYYNGEERAKGNILERFSAQQFPDLHSELNLSSLELGDSALYFCASSQQATAHTEAFFGQGTRLTVV.

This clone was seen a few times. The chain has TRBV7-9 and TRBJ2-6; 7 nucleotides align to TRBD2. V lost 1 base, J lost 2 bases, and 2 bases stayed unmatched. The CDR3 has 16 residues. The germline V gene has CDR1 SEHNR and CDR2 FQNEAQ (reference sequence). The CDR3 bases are TGTGCCAGCAGCTTAGTGGCGGGAGCTGGGGCCAACGTCCTGACTTTC. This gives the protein CASSLVAGAGANVLTF.

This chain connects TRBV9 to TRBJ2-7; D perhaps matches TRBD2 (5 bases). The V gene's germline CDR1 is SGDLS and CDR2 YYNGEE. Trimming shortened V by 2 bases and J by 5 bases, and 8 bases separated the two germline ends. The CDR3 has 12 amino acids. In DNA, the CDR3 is TGTGCCAGCAGCGTGGGAGAGGACGAGCAGTACTTC. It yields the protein CASSVGEDEQYF.

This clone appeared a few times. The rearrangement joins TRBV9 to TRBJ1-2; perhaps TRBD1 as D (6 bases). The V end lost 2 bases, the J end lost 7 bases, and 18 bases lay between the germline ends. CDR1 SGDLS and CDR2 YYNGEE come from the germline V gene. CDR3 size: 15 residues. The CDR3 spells CASSVGQGLVSGYTF. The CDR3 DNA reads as TGTGCCAGCAGCGTCGGGCAGGGGCTTGTAAGTGGCTACACCTTC.

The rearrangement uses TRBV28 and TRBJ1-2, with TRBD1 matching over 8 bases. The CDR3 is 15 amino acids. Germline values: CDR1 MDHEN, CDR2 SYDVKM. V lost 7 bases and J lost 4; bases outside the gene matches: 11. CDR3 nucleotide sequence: TGTGCCAGCACTCAGGACAGGGTTTATTCCTATGGCTACACCTTC. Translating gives CASTQDRVYSYGYTF.

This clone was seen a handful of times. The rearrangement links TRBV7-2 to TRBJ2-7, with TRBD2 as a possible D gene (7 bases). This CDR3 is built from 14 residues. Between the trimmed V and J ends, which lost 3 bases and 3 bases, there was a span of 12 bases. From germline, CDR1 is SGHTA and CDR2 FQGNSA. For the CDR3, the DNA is TGTGCCAGCAGCTTTGGGGGGGCGAGCTACGAGCAGTACTTC. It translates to CASSFGGASYEQYF.

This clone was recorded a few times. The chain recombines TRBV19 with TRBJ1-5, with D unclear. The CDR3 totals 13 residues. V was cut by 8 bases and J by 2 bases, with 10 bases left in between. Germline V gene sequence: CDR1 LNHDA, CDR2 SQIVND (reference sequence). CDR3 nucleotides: TGTGCCAGTTCTAGCGCGGGCAATCAGCCCCAGCATTTT. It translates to CASSSAGNQPQHF.

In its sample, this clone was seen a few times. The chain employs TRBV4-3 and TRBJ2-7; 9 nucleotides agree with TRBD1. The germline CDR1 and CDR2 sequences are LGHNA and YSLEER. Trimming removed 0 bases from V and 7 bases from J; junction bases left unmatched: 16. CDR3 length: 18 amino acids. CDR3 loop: CASSQDQPRTGDRWEQYF. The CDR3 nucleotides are TGCGCCAGCAGCCAAGACCAACCGAGGACAGGGGACCGCTGGGAGCAGTACTTC.

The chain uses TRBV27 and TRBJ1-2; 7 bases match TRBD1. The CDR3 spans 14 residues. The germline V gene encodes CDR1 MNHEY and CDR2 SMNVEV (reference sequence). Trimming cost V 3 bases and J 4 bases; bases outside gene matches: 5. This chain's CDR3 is CASSFAGGPYGYTF. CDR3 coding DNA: TGTGCCAGCAGTTTCGCAGGGGGGCCCTATGGCTACACCTTC.

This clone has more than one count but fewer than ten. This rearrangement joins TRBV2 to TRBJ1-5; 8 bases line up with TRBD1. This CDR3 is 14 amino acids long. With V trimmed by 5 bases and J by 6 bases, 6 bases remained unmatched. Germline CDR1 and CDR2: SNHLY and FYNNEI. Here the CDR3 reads CASSWTGLGQPQHF. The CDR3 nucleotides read TGTGCCAGCAGTTGGACAGGGCTGGGTCAGCCCCAGCATTTT.

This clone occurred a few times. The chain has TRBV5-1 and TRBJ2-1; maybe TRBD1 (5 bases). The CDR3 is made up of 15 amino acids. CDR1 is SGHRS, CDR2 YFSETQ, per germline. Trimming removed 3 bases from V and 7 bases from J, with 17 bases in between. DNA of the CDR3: TGCGCCAGCAGCTGGACACGGAACCTTGTTAATGAGCAGTTCTTC. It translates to CASSWTRNLVNEQFF.

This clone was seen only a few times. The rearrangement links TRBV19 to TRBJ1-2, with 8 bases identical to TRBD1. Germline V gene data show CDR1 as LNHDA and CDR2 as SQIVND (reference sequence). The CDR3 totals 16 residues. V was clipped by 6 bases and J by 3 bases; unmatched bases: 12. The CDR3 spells CASRAGGRSPDYGYTF. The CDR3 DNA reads TGTGCCAGTAGGGCAGGGGGCCGATCGCCGGACTATGGCTACACCTTC.

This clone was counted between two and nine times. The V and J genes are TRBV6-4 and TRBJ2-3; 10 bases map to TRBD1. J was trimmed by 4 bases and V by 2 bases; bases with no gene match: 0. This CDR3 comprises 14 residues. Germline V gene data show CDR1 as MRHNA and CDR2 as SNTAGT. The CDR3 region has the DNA TGTGCCAGCAGTGACGGACAGGGGGCAGATACGCAGTATTTT. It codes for CASSDGQGADTQYF.

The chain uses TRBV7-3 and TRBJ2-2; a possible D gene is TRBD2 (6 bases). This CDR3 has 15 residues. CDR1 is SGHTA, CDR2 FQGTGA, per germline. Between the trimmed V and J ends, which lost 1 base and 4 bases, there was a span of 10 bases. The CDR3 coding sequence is TGTGCCAGCAGCTTAAGGAGGGGAAGCACCGGGGAGCTGTTTTTT. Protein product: CASSLRRGSTGELFF.

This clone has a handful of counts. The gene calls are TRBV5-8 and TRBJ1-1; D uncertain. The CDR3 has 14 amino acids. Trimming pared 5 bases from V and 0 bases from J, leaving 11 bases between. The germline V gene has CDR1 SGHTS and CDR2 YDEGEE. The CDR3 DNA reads TGTGCCAGCAGGGTAGAAACAGTGAACACTGAAGCTTTCTTT. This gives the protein CASRVETVNTEAFF.